This passage covers 9 T cell receptor beta chains from one sample sequenced in a study of OX40 agonist ivuxolimab in advanced cancers. Repertoires were generated with immunoSEQ multiplex PCR, while TCRdb's copy carries only in-frame clones and drops some. The table has approximately 60,000 clones, 77% seen once. Material: CD4+ or CD8+ T cells sorted from blood, obtained in a trial of the OX40 agonist ivuxolimab. Receptor source: an adult with an advanced solid tumor such as melanoma, head and neck, liver or kidney cancer.

There are a few counts of this clone. The rearrangement links TRBV29-1 to TRBJ1-1, with D tentatively TRBD1 (6 bases). The CDR3 totals 10 residues. CDR1 and CDR2 from the germline V gene are SQVTM and ANQGSEA. Trimming took 6 bases from V and 6 from J, leaving 8 bases between them. The CDR3 sequence: CSVQGSEAFF. DNA for the CDR3: TGCAGCGTACAGGGATCTGAAGCTTTCTTT. Filled out from reference TRBV29-1 and TRBJ1-1, the complete variable domain reads SAVISQKPSRDICQRGTSLTIQCQVDSQVTMMFWYRQQPGQSLTLIATANQGSEATYESGFVIDKFPISRPNLTFSTLTVSNMSPEDSSIYLCSVQGSEAFFGQGTRLTVV.

This chain links TRBV29-1 with TRBJ1-2; 7 bases align to TRBD1. This CDR3 spans 13 amino acids. Germline V gene lookup returns CDR1 SQVTM and CDR2 ANQGSEA. After removal of 4 bases from V and 2 bases from J, the junction contained 4 bases not matched to a gene. The CDR3 DNA is TGCAGCGTTGGTCTGACAGGGAACTATGGCTACACCTTC. Protein product: CSVGLTGNYGYTF. The full variable domain, rest sourced from reference TRBV29-1 and TRBJ1-2, is SAVISQKPSRDICQRGTSLTIQCQVDSQVTMMFWYRQQPGQSLTLIATANQGSEATYESGFVIDKFPISRPNLTFSTLTVSNMSPEDSSIYLCSVGLTGNYGYTFGSGTRLTVV.

This clone was counted a few times. The chain recombines TRBV5-4 with TRBJ2-3; 9 bases agree with TRBD2. The V segment lost 0 bases and the J segment 7 bases; nucleotides outside the gene matches: 6. The CDR3 has 15 amino acids. The germline gives CDR1 SGHNT, CDR2 YYREEE (reference sequence). The CDR3 here is CASSLAGSGGYTQYF. CDR3 bases: TGTGCCAGCAGCTTGGCCGGTAGCGGGGGATATACGCAGTATTTT.

The chain carries TRBV4-3 and TRBJ1-3; D perhaps matches TRBD1 (5 bases). V shed 0 bases and J shed 8 bases, with 14 bases lying between them. Germline V gene sequence: CDR1 LGHNA, CDR2 YSLEER. The length of the CDR3 is 15 residues. CDR3 residues: CASSQDGRGVDTIYF. CDR3 DNA: TGCGCCAGCAGCCAAGATGGGAGAGGGGTAGACACCATATATTTT.

In its sample, this clone was seen a few times. The V call is TRBV29-1, the J call TRBJ2-3; no firm D call. CDR1 SQVTM and CDR2 ANQGSEA come from the germline V gene. The length of the CDR3 is 14 residues. Deletions cut 4 bases from V and 2 bases from J, with 13 bases between. The CDR3 DNA reads TGCAGCGTTGGTGGCCAAGGAACCACAGATACGCAGTATTTT. This gives the protein CSVGGQGTTDTQYF.

The V call is TRBV27, the J call TRBJ2-7, with 8 bases that match TRBD2. The germline V gene has CDR1 MNHEY and CDR2 SMNVEV (reference sequence). The CDR3 has 13 amino acids. Trimming at V came to 9 bases and at J to 6 bases, leaving 10 bases not matched to a gene. In nucleotides, the CDR3 is TGTGCCAGGCCGGGACTAGTCGACGGCGAGCAGTACTTC. Encoded protein: CARPGLVDGEQYF.

This clone showed up just once. The genes are TRBV10-2 and TRBJ2-3; 14 positions match TRBD2. V lost 2 bases and J lost 3; bases outside the gene matches: 4. Per the germline V gene, CDR1 is WSHSY and CDR2 is SAAADI. CDR3 length: 17 amino acids. The CDR3 sequence: CASSERTSGGRTDTQYF. In DNA, the CDR3 is TGCGCCAGCAGTGAGAGGACTAGCGGGGGGAGGACAGATACGCAGTATTTT.

The J gene is TRBJ1-3, the V gene TRBV6-6; D is unclear. The ends were cut back, 0 bases at V and 0 bases at J, with 6 bases in the middle. The CDR3 is 15 amino acids. Germline V gives CDR1 MNHNY, CDR2 SVGAGI (reference sequence). CDR3: CASSYSQSSGNTIYF. The CDR3 DNA follows: TGTGCCAGCAGTTACTCGCAGTCCTCTGGAAACACCATATATTTT.

The chain carries TRBV7-2 and TRBJ1-5; D remains unclear. Germline CDR1 reads SGHTA; CDR2 reads FQGNSA. The CDR3 sequence is 14 residues long. V was trimmed by 6 bases and J by 3 bases, leaving 12 bases between them. CDR3 bases: TGTGCCAGCAGTTCCCAGGTTCCCAATCAGCCCCAGCATTTT. It translates to CASSSQVPNQPQHF.